This T cell receptor beta chain was found in a study of blood T cell repertoires in COVID-19 (dated by TCRdb to about 2020). Turning to the overall study: The collaborator samples originated in the United States, Italy and Spain and spanned the acute and convalescent phases of COVID-19. The material from the prospective study consisted of cDNA or gDNA derived from T cells, B-cell-depleted T cells, or PBMCs. Deeply sampled blood TCRbeta repertoires from subjects exposed to, actively infected with, or recovered from COVID-19 were included in the dataset. The repertoires were released in a freely available public database intended as a resource for research on the immune response to SARS-CoV-2. Samples came from the ongoing ImmuneRACE study (first 160 participants) plus 1,254 subjects from 6 global collaborators. Nearly every sample came with metadata listing a de-identified subject ID, COVID-19 status, age in years and sex. HLA class I and class II types, where available, came from metadata supplied by the sample provider rather than from assay-based typing. The research as a whole found: The quantity of clinical and demographic metadata differed by source and by participant and was supplied without curation.

As for this clone: Its antigen has not been determined. No per-base quality is available; no much larger clone lies one base away.

TCRbeta CDR3 regions were amplified from genomic DNA by means of the immunoSEQ Assay, a bias-controlled multiplex PCR. Per the original workflow: Within the assay, amplification of reference gene primers was used to estimate how many nucleated cells each sample contained. To quantify the absolute abundance of each unique TCRbeta CDR3 rearrangement, sequence reads were collapsed and filtered. For each sample, productive Simpson clonality was calculated as the square root of Simpson's diversity index over productive rearrangements. The clones in this table, taken by TCRdb from immuneACCESS, are in-frame only. Not every clone is retained; where verified, under half of the shortfall comes from an unresolved V gene, and the cause of the rest is unknown. The V and J calls and clone size were taken over from that table, and D and trimming were inferred from the DNA. The table for this sample lists more than 60,000 clones; 84% of them were counted only once. The ten largest clones represent roughly 4% of the sample.

V and J lose 0 bases and 4 bases, and a span of 4 bases separates them. The CDR3 runs 14 amino acids, cysteine and phenylalanine included. Just CDR3 DNA is preserved here, 42 bases in frame from base 1. CDR1 is given as LNHNV and CDR2 as YYDKDF, both from the germline V gene (reference sequence). The collaborating institutions used their own protocols to collect whole blood in K2EDTA tubes. Collaborator samples were shipped for TCRbeta analysis as frozen whole blood, isolated PBMCs, or DNA extracted from either sample type. The V and J segments used are TRBV15 and TRBJ1-6, with the D gene not clear enough to name. Sequenced input: peripheral blood. The clonotype originates from a man over 45 with acute or convalescent COVID-19. The DNA is as follows: TGTGCCACCAGCAGAGAACATTATAATTCACCCCTCCACTTT. Its coded protein is CATSREHYNSPLHF.